This T cell receptor beta chain was obtained from a study of blood T cell repertoires in COVID-19. About the study: The samples span acute and convalescent COVID-19 from the United States, Italy and Spain. PBMCs, B-cell-depleted T cells, or T cells were the source of the cDNA or gDNA that made up the material.

The repertoire was sequenced with immunoSEQ multiplex PCR; TCRdb's copy has only in-frame clones and lacks some. The sample consists of around 280,000 clones, just under 85% of them appearing once. CDR1 and CDR2 (germline): SGHVS, FNYEAQ. This CDR3 comprises 16 residues. V lost 5 bases and J lost 0, with 14 bases in between. There are a few counts of this clone. Sequencing was performed on peripheral blood. V usage is TRBV7-6 and J usage is TRBJ1-3; D gene unclear. The origin of this receptor is a woman aged 45-65 years with active or convalescent COVID-19. CDR3 bases: TGTGCCAGCAGCGCCAAAACAGCGGGCTCTGGAAACACCATATATTTT. Translated, it gives CASSAKTAGSGNTIYF.